This T cell receptor (beta chain) was documented in a study of technical replicates of blood from a handful of donors. The CDR3 runs 16 residues. CDR1 is SGHRS, CDR2 YFSETQ, per germline. Trimming removed 4 bases from V and 5 bases from J; junction bases left unmatched: 8. The repertoire was sequenced with immunoSEQ multiplex PCR; TCRdb's copy has only in-frame clones and lacks some. Seen here are roughly 82,000 clones, under 95% observed once, and the top ten hold 0.25% to 0.35%. This clonotype originated in a human donor in good health. The chain combines TRBV5-1 with TRBJ1-5; 11 nucleotides align to TRBD1. The material sequenced was T cells isolated from PBMCs. The CDR3 reads CASSPGTGGVDQPQHF. CDR3 sequence (DNA): TGCGCCAGCAGCCCTGGGACAGGGGGAGTCGATCAGCCCCAGCATTTT. The complete variable domain, with remaining parts taken from reference TRBV5-1 and TRBJ1-5, reads KAGVTQTPRYLIKTRGQQVTLSCSPISGHRSVSWYQQTPGQGLQFLFEYFSETQRNKGNFPGRFSGRQFSNSRSEMNVSTLELGDSALYLCASSPGTGGVDQPQHFGDGTRLSIL.